This TCR beta chain was identified during a study of T cells in Graves' hyperthyroidism and ophthalmopathy. The ends lost 5 bases at V and 4 bases at J; junction bases unmatched: 16. CDR3 length equals 18 residues. The germline CDR1 and CDR2 sequences are SGHVS and FQNEAQ. Patients were excluded for uncontrolled infection, other autoimmune disease, pregnancy or lactation. Clinical symptoms, serum thyroxine, TRAb, thyroid ultrasound and orbital computed tomography informed diagnoses. Amplified TCR beta CDR3 regions derived from RNA transcripts. The TCR CDR3 was amplified in a first-round RT-PCR using the HTBI primer set. Using its own MiXCR run on the multiplex PCR reads, TCRdb lists one record per CDR3 protein. The sample lists 550,000 to 700,000 distinct CDR3 sequences; approximately 44% were seen once. Overall study results and limits: Using 13 V-J features, a model discriminated ophthalmopathy from stable hyperthyroidism. Blood also carried most thyroid clonotypes expanded above 0.001.

This clonotype was observed at least ten times. Its antigen is currently unknown. This clonotype was sampled from an adult woman with Graves' disease, either hyperthyroidism or ophthalmopathy (not recorded which). Sequencing was done on a sample of peripheral blood or thyroid tissue (not recorded which). The V call is TRBV7-8, the J call TRBJ2-5; 10 nucleotides line up with TRBD1. The CDR3 sequence: CASSPLTGGYNKGETQYF. The DNA for the CDR3 is TGTGCCAGCAGCCCACTGACAGGGGGCTATAATAAGGGAGAGACCCAGTACTTC.